The source of this T cell receptor (beta chain) is a study of blood T cell repertoires in COVID-19. Across the whole study: Acute-phase and convalescent COVID-19 samples originated in the United States, Italy and Spain. In each case, the material was cDNA or gDNA derived from T cells, B-cell-depleted T cells, or PBMCs.

The authors' processing: Nucleated cell number was recorded as an estimate derived from reference gene primer amplification. Repertoires were generated with immunoSEQ multiplex PCR, while TCRdb's copy carries only in-frame clones and drops some. That table gives V, J and clone size, and the DNA gave D and trimming. The sample consists of hundreds of thousands of clones, about 90% of them appearing once. The germline V gene encodes CDR1 SNHLY and CDR2 FYNNEI. The CDR3 runs 12 residues. The V gene lost 6 bases and the J gene lost 0 bases, with 5 bases spanning the gap. Of note for this clone: In the same sample, other DNA sequences code for this CDR3.

This TCR came from a woman younger than 35 who had recovered from COVID-19. Sequenced material: peripheral blood. V usage is TRBV2 and J usage is TRBJ1-1; D gene unclear. CDR3 residues: CASSAMNTEAFF. CDR3 bases: TGTGCCAGCAGCGCTATGAACACTGAAGCTTTCTTT.